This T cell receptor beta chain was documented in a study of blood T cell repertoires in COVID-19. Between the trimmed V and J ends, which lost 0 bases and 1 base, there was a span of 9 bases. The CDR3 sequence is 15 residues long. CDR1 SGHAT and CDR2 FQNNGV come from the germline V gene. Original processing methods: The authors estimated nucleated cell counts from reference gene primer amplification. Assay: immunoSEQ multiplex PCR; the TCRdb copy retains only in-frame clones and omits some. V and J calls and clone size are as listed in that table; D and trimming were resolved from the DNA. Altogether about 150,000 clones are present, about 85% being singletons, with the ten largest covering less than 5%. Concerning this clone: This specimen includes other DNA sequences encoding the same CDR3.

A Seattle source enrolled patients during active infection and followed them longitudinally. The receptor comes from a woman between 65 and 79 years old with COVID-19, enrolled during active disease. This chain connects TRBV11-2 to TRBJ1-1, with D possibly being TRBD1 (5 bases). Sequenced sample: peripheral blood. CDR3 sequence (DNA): TGTGCCAGCAGCTTAGAAGACAGACCGAACACTGAAGCTTTCTTT. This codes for CASSLEDRPNTEAFF.